This TCR beta chain was captured in a study of PD-1 blockade in classical Hodgkin lymphoma. This clone was found once. Antigen unknown. V trimming: 0 bases; J trimming: 4 bases; junction bases outside the gene matches: 4. Germline-derived CDR1 and CDR2 are SGHKS and YYEKEE (reference sequence). This CDR3 spans 15 amino acids. The table came from immunoSEQ multiplex PCR; TCRdb's copy has only in-frame clones and leaves some out. The table has over 25,000 clones, under 85% seen once; the top ten hold roughly a third. General study points: Exclusion covered patients beginning nivolumab under 1 year post-ASCT. Newly diagnosed and completely responding patients shared comparable baseline diversity. Relapsed/refractory patients reportedly had lower baseline diversity than newly diagnosed patients. There was a significant rise in CD4+ TCR diversity by C4D1, with no such rise for CD8+.

Each patient relapsed following autologous stem cell transplantation, and prior brentuximab vedotin exposure differed. The sample was peripheral blood mononuclear cells (PBMCs), taken before the second cycle of nivolumab. The clonotype was recovered from a human donor with classical Hodgkin lymphoma. This chain uses TRBV5-5 with TRBJ1-3, with TRBD1 matching over 7 bases. In DNA, the CDR3 is TGTGCCAGCAGCTTGGTCGGGACAGACGGAAACACCATATATTTT. Its translation is CASSLVGTDGNTIYF. Drawing the rest from reference TRBV5-5 and TRBJ1-3, the complete variable domain is DAGVTQSPTHLIKTRGQQVTLRCSPISGHKSVSWYQQVLGQGPQFIFQYYEKEERGRGNFPDRFSARQFPNYSSELNVNALLLGDSALYLCASSLVGTDGNTIYFGEGSWLTVV.